The source of this T cell receptor beta chain is a study of T cells in Graves' hyperthyroidism and ophthalmopathy. Trimming at V came to 5 bases and at J to 3 bases, leaving 10 bases not matched to a gene. The CDR3 is 16 amino acids. Germline V lookup: CDR1 SGHVS, CDR2 FQNEAQ. This clonotype was observed many times. Amplification targeted TCR beta CDR3 regions from RNA transcripts. The HTBI primer set drove a first-round RT-PCR of the TCR CDR3. TCRdb re-analysed the multiplex PCR reads in MiXCR, keeping a single row per CDR3 protein. The sample holds 410,000 or so distinct CDR3 sequences; roughly 14% are singletons and the top ten take 13%.

This chain links TRBV7-8 with TRBJ2-1, with 7 nucleotides matching TRBD2. The clonotype originates from a man in his late teens or twenties with Graves' ophthalmopathy. Sample: blood. The CDR3 DNA reads TGTGCCAGCAGCCCGTTCCGGGGGGTTCGCTACAATGAGCAGTTCTTC. Protein: CASSPFRGVRYNEQFF.